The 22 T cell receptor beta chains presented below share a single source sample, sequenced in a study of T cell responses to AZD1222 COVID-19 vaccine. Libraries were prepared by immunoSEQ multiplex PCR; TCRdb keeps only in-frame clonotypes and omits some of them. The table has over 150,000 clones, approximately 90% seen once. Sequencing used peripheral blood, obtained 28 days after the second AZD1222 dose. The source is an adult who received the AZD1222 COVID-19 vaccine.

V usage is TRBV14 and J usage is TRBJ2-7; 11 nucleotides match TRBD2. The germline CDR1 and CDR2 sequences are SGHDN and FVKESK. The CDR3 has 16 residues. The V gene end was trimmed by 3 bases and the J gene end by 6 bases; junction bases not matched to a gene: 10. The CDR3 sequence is CASSQISPLAGVEQYF. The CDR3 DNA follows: TGTGCCAGCAGCCAGATCTCCCCACTAGCGGGAGTCGAGCAGTACTTC.

The CDR3 spells CASSSYAGLAGGPAGELFF. As DNA, the CDR3 is TGTGCCAGCAGTTCCTACGCGGGACTAGCGGGAGGGCCTGCCGGGGAGCTGTTTTTT. The chain joins TRBV6-2 or TRBV6-3 to TRBJ2-2; TRBD2 aligns across 16 bases. There are 19 residues in the CDR3. CDR1 is MNHEY and CDR2 is SVGEGT in the germline V gene. Trimming cost V 4 bases and J 6 bases; bases outside gene matches: 11.

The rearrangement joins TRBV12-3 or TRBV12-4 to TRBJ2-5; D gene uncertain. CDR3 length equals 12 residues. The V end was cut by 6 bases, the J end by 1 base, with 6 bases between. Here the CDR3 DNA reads TGTGCCAGCAGCCCAGGCCAAGAGACCCAGTACTTC. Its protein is CASSPGQETQYF.

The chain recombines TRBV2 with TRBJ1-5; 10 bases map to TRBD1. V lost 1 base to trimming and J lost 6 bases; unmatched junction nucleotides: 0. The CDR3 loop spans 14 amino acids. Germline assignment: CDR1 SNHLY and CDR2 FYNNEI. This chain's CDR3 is CASSEGTGGQPQHF. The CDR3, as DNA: TGTGCCAGCAGTGAAGGGACAGGGGGTCAGCCCCAGCATTTT.

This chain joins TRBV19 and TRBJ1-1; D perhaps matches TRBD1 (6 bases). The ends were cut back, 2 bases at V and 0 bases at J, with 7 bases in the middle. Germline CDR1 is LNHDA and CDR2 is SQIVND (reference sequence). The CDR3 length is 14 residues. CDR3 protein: CASSISGVNTEAFF. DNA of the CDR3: TGTGCCAGTAGTATATCAGGGGTGAACACTGAAGCTTTCTTT.

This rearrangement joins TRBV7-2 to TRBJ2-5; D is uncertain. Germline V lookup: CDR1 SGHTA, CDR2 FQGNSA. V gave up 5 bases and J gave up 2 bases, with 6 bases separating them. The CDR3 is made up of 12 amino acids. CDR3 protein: CASSAQQETQYF. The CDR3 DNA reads TGTGCCAGCAGCGCTCAACAAGAGACCCAGTACTTC. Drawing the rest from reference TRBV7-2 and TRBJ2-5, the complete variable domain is GAGVSQSPSNKVTEKGKDVELRCDPISGHTALYWYRQSLGQGLEFLIYFQGNSAPDKSGLPSDRFSAERTGGSVSTLTIQRTQQEDSAVYLCASSAQQETQYFGPGTRLLVL.

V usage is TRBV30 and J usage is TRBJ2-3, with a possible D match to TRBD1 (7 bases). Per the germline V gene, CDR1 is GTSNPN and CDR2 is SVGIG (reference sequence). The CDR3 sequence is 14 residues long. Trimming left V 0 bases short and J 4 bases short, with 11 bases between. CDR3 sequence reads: CAWSVGGGADTQYF. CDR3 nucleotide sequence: TGTGCCTGGAGTGTCGGAGGGGGCGCAGATACGCAGTATTTT.

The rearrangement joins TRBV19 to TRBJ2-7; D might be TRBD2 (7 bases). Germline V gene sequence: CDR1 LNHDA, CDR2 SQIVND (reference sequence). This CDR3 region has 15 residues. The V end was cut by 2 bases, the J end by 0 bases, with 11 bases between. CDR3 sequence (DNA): TGTGCCAGTAGTATAAGAGGGGGGGGCTCCTACGAGCAGTACTTC. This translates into CASSIRGGGSYEQYF.

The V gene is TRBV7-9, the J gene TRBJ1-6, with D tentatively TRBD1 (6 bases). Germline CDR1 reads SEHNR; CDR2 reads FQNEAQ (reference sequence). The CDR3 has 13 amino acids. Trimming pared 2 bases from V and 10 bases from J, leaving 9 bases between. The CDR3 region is CASSLSGVSPLHF. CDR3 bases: TGTGCCAGCAGCTTATCAGGGGTATCACCCCTCCACTTT.

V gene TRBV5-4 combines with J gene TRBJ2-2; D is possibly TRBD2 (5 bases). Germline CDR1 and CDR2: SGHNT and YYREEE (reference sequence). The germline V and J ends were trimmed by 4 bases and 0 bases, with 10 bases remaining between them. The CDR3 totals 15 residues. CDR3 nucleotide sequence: TGTGCCAGCAGCCAACCCGGGACGAACACCGGGGAGCTGTTTTTT. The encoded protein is CASSQPGTNTGELFF.

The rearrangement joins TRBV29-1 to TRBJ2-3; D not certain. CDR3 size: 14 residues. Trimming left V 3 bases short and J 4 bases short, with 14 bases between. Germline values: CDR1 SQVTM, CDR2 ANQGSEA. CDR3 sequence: CSVEGLLRADTQYF. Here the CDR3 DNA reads TGCAGCGTTGAGGGTCTTCTGAGAGCAGATACGCAGTATTTT.

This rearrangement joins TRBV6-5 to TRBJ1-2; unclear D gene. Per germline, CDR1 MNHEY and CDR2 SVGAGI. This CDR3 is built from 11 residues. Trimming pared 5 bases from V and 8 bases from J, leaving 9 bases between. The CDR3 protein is CASSITTGYTF. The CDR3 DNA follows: TGTGCCAGCAGTATTACAACCGGCTACACCTTC.

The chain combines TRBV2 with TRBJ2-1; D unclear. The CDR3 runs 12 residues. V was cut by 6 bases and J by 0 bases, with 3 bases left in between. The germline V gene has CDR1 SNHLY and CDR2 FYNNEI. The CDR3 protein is CASRISYNEQFF. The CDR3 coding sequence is TGTGCCAGCAGAATCTCCTACAATGAGCAGTTCTTC.

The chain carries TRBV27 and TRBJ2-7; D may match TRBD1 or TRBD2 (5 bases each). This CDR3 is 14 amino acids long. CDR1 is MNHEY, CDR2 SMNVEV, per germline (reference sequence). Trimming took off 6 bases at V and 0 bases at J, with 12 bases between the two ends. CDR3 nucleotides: TGTGCCAGCAGACGGGACGGTAGCTCCTACGAGCAGTACTTC. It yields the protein CASRRDGSSYEQYF.

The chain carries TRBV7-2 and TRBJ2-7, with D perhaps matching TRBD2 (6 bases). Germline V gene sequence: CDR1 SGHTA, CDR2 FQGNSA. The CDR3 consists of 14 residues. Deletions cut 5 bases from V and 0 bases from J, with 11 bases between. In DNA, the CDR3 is TGTGCCAGCAGCCATAGCGGAGCCTCCTACGAGCAGTACTTC. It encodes CASSHSGASYEQYF. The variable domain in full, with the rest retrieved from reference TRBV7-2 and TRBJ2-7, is GAGVSQSPSNKVTEKGKDVELRCDPISGHTALYWYRQSLGQGLEFLIYFQGNSAPDKSGLPSDRFSAERTGGSVSTLTIQRTQQEDSAVYLCASSHSGASYEQYFGPGTRLTVT.

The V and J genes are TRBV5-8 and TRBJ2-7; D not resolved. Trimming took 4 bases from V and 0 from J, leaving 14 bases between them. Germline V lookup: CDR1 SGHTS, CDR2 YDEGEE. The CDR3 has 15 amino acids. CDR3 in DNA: TGTGCCAGCAGCCGTTACTCAGAGAGCTCCTACGAGCAGTACTTC. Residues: CASSRYSESSYEQYF.

CDR3: CASSYRTGGGDGNTIYF. CDR3 nucleotide sequence: TGTGCCAGCAGTTACCGGACAGGGGGAGGGGATGGAAACACCATATATTTT. V usage is TRBV2 and J usage is TRBJ1-3; TRBD1 aligns across 10 bases. Germline V gene lookup returns CDR1 SNHLY and CDR2 FYNNEI. V lost 5 bases, J lost 3 bases, and 10 bases stayed unmatched. The CDR3 has 17 residues. The full variable domain, its missing parts supplied by reference TRBV2 and TRBJ1-3, is EPEVTQTPSHQVTQMGQEVILRCVPISNHLYFYWYRQILGQKVEFLVSFYNNEISEKSEIFDDQFSVERPDGSNFTLKIRSTKLEDSAMYFCASSYRTGGGDGNTIYFGEGSWLTVV.

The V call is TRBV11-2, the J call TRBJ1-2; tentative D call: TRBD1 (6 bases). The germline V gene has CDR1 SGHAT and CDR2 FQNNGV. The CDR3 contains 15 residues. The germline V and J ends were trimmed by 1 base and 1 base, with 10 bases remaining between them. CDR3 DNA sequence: TGTGCCAGCAGCTTAGGCCAGGGGCTTAACTATGGCTACACCTTC. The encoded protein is CASSLGQGLNYGYTF.

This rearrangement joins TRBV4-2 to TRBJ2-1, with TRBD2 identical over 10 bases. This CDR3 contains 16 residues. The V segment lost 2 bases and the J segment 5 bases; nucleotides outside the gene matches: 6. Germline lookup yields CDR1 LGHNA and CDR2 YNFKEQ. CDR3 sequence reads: CASSQTGLAVHNEQFF. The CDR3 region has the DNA TGTGCCAGCAGCCAAACCGGACTAGCGGTCCACAATGAGCAGTTCTTC.

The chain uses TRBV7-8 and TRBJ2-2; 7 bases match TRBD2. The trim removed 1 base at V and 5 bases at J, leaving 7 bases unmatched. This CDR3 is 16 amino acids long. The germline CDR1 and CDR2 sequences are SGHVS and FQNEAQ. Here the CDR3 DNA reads TGTGCCAGCAGCTTAGAGAGGCGGGAGACAACCGGGGAGCTGTTTTTT. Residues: CASSLERRETTGELFF.

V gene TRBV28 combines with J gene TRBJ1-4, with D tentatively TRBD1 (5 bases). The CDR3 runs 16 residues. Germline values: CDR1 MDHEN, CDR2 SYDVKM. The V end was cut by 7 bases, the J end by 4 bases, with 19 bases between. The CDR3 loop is CASIPWRGTGNEKLFF. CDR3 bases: TGTGCCAGCATCCCCTGGAGAGGGACGGGTAATGAAAAACTGTTTTTT. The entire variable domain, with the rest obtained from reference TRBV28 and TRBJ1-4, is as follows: DVKVTQSSRYLVKRTGEKVFLECVQDMDHENMFWYRQDPGLGLRLIYFSYDVKMKEKGDIPEGYSVSREKKERFSLILESASTNQTSMYLCASIPWRGTGNEKLFFGSGTQLSVL.

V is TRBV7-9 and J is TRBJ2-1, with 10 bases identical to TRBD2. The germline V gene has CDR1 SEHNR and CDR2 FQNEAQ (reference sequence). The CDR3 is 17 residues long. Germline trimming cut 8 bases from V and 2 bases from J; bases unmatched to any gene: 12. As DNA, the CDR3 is TGTGCCAGCCGGTTAGCGGGAGGAATAACCGCCTACAATGAGCAGTTCTTC. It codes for CASRLAGGITAYNEQFF.